This T cell receptor (beta chain) is from a study of OX40 agonist ivuxolimab in advanced cancers. In the study overall: Participants averaged roughly 57 years of age (range roughly 23 to 90) and were about 85% male.

Assay used: immunoSEQ multiplex PCR; TCRdb lists only in-frame clones, some missing. The sample lists tens of thousands of clones, 85% to 90% seen once, with roughly 28% in the top ten. Unmatched junction bases numbered 17, after V lost 1 base and J lost 1 base. CDR1 and CDR2 from the germline V gene are MGHRA and YSYEKL. The CDR3 totals 20 residues. This chain joins TRBV4-1 and TRBJ2-5; 8 positions match TRBD2. The clonotype originates from an adult with an advanced solid tumor such as melanoma, head and neck, liver or kidney cancer. The sample here was CD4+ or CD8+ T cells sorted from blood, taken in a trial of the OX40 agonist ivuxolimab. The CDR3 sequence is CASSQVRPWGAGGSQETQYF. For the CDR3, the DNA is TGCGCCAGCAGCCAAGTTCGGCCTTGGGGGGCGGGAGGTTCCCAAGAGACCCAGTACTTC.